This T cell receptor beta chain was recovered during a study of vaccination and CD4 T cells after COVID-19. Study in general: Median time from COVID diagnosis to post-COVID sampling was over 85 days (35 to 161). Study-level findings and limits: Median SARS-CoV-2-reactive clonotype numbers went up from around 19 to 38, but not significantly. Convalescent patients' vaccine-specific clones were spike mono-reactive in 304 of 307 cases.

One entry per CDR3 protein, called by TCRdb with MiXCR from the PCR reads. Here the sample spans some 18,000 distinct CDR3 sequences, about 60% being singletons. The dates of positive PCR tests extended from March through December 2020 and came before the US Alpha, Beta and Delta variants. About this clonotype itself: The antigen is undetermined.

The specimen comprised CD4+ T cells from blood, sampled after SARS-CoV-2 vaccination. This TCR was sampled from a human donor who had recovered from COVID-19.

The CDR3 DNA follows: TGTGCCAGCAGTACTGCCGGGACCGGAACCTACGAGCAGTACTTC. Its translation is CASSTAGTGTYEQYF. V is TRBV6-1 and J is TRBJ2-7; TRBD1 or TRBD2 may be the D gene (5 bases each). CDR3 length equals 15 residues. V was cut by 5 bases and J by 2 bases, with 16 bases left in between. Germline lookup yields CDR1 MNHNS and CDR2 SASEGT.